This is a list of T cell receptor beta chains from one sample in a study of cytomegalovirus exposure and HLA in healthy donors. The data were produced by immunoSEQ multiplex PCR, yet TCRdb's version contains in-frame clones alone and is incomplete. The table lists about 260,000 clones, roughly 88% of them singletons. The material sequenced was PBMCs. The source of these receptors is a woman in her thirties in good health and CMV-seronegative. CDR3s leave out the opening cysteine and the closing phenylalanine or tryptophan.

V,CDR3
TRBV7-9,ASSSGQGRLGSVTDTQY
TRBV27,ASSLILAGGYYEQY
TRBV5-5,ASSSPLGVGEDEQY
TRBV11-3,ASSSGQGADNEQF
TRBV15,ATSGYRTGNRYEQY
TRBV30,AWSRGVGETQY
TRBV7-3,ASSVTGGEQY
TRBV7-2,ASSPQLVSRDIQY
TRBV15,ATSRFGEQF
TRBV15,ATSRDQGGNYGYT
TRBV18,ASSPRGLKETQY
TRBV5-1,ASSLGQIDEKLF
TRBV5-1,ASSLGGNTEAF
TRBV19,ASSPFLSGGYT
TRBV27,ASSLLTASGSTDTQY
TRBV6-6,ASSRDSTNQPQH
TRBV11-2,ASSLVLGSGNQPQH
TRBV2,ASNTPGQGKLSGTQY
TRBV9,ASSPTGLWGQPQH
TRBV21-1,ASSKLDRGFGTDQPQH
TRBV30,AWGRDSHTNGELF
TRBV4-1,ASSQALANEQF
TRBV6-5,ANHFGQGRRETQY
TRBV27,ASSPGAAFYEQY
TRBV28,ASSQEKNSLNEKLF
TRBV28,ASSSRPQQY
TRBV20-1,SAWTPNEQF
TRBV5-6,ASRINRAVITGELF
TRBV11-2,ASSLDLGVFWEQY
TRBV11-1,ASRQMNTEAF
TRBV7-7,ASSLTWGQETQY
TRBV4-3,ASSQFDRDQETQY
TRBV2,ASSGSERQF
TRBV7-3,ASSLAGQRETQY
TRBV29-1,RQSGRAGELF
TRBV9,ASGVYNEQF
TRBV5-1,ASSLDTGGTYEQY
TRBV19,ASSPGLVDSGANVLT
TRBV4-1,ASSQPSATNEKLF
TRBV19,ASTPQGGVSQPQH